A single sample is the source of the 10 T cell receptor beta chains below, sequenced in a study of Ad26.COV2.S vaccination and SARS-CoV-2 variants. TCRdb's table, derived via immunoSEQ multiplex PCR, lists solely in-frame clones and lacks some. Of about 410,000 clones in the sample, roughly nine tenths were seen once. The treatment is: 19 received Ad26.COV2.S at low or high dose, single or two shots; about five received placebo; per-sample allocation not given. Material that was analyzed had been drawn on day 63 after the first vaccine or placebo injection. Sequences were derived from peripheral blood, sampled in a trial of Ad26.COV2.S vaccine versus placebo. The receptor set was obtained from a person aged 18 to 65 who received the Ad26.COV2.S COVID-19 vaccine or a placebo.

DNA of the CDR3: TGTGCCACCAGCAGAGGGACAGGGGTAATGAACACTGAAGCTTTCTTT. Translation gives CATSRGTGVMNTEAFF. The chain recombines TRBV15 with TRBJ1-1; the match to TRBD1 covers 9 bases. This CDR3 has 16 residues. Trimming at V came to 1 base and at J to 0 bases, leaving 3 bases not matched to a gene. The germline V gene encodes CDR1 LNHNV and CDR2 YYDKDF (reference sequence).

This chain connects TRBV5-4 to TRBJ2-7, with D tentatively TRBD1 (6 bases). This CDR3 is 13 amino acids long. V lost 0 bases, J lost 6 bases, and 10 bases lay in between. Looked up from germline, CDR1 is SGHNT and CDR2 is YYREEE (reference sequence). This CDR3 reads CASSLASGVEQYF. Written as DNA, the CDR3 is TGTGCCAGCAGCTTGGCTTCAGGGGTCGAGCAGTACTTC.

This chain links TRBV5-1 with TRBJ1-1; a weak D match, TRBD1 (6 bases). Germline V gene sequence: CDR1 SGHRS, CDR2 YFSETQ. The germline V and J ends were trimmed by 0 bases and 0 bases, with 9 bases remaining between them. The CDR3 runs to 15 residues. CDR3 sequence: CASSLGAGVNTEAFF. The CDR3 DNA reads as TGCGCCAGCAGCTTGGGGGCAGGGGTGAACACTGAAGCTTTCTTT.

This rearrangement joins TRBV7-2 to TRBJ1-6; D is uncertain. The germline V gene encodes CDR1 SGHTA and CDR2 FQGNSA. V gave up 1 base and J gave up 6 bases, with 10 bases separating them. This CDR3 contains 15 residues. CDR3 in DNA: TGTGCCAGCAGCTTAGAAGGAATGGGTAATTCACCCCTCCACTTT. The encoded protein is CASSLEGMGNSPLHF.

This clone was counted only a few times. The V and J genes are TRBV6-6 and TRBJ1-3; D is undetermined. The CDR3 is 16 amino acids. V lost 7 bases to trimming and J lost 1 base, with 17 bases between them. Germline CDR1 and CDR2: MNHNY and SVGAGI (reference sequence). In nucleotides, the CDR3 is TGTGCCAGCACCCCCGGCGGGATGAGTTCTGGAAACACCATATATTTT. Translating gives CASTPGGMSSGNTIYF.

CDR3 bases: TGTGCCAGCAGCCGGAACGGGATGAACACTGAAGCTTTCTTT. This codes for CASSRNGMNTEAFF. V and J are TRBV3-1 (or the pseudogene TRBV3-2) and TRBJ1-1; no definite D call. The germline gives CDR1 LGHDT, CDR2 YNNKEL (reference sequence). The CDR3 runs 14 residues. Trimming removed 4 bases at V and 0 bases at J, with 9 bases between.

This clone has only one observation. The V call is TRBV19, the J call TRBJ1-2; D may be TRBD1 (5 bases). Trimming pared 2 bases from V and 7 bases from J, leaving 11 bases between. There are 13 residues in the CDR3. Germline V gives CDR1 LNHDA, CDR2 SQIVND (reference sequence). The CDR3 protein is CASSIKGLSGYTF. The CDR3 DNA reads TGTGCCAGTAGTATAAAGGGGCTGAGTGGCTACACCTTC.

The chain's CDR3 is CASSPRQGAAVGTQYF. In DNA, the CDR3 is TGTGCCAGCAGTCCGCGACAGGGGGCTGCGGTTGGGACCCAGTACTTC. The chain employs TRBV7-6 and TRBJ2-5; 10 bases map to TRBD1. The CDR3 is made up of 16 amino acids. In germline, CDR1 is SGHVS, CDR2 FNYEAQ. The V and J ends lost 6 bases and 7 bases, in that order; junction bases with no gene match: 14.

V and J are TRBV6-5 and TRBJ2-2; D tentatively reads TRBD1 or TRBD2 (6 bases each). The CDR3 has 14 amino acids. CDR1 and CDR2 (germline): MNHEY, SVGAGI. V lost 2 bases and J 4 bases, leaving 8 bases between the germline ends. The CDR3 region has the DNA TGTGCCAGCAGTTACGGGGGGCTCACCGGGGAGCTGTTTTTT. This gives the protein CASSYGGLTGELFF.

J is TRBJ2-5 and V is TRBV25-1; 7 positions match TRBD2. Trimming removed 3 bases from V and 3 bases from J; junction bases left unmatched: 7. The CDR3 runs to 15 residues. In germline, CDR1 is MGHDK, CDR2 SYGVNS. The CDR3 DNA follows: TGTGCCAGCAGTGACCCCGGCGCGGGGGAAGAGACCCAGTACTTC. Protein product: CASSDPGAGEETQYF. The whole variable domain, filled in from reference TRBV25-1 and TRBJ2-5, reads EADIYQTPRYLVIGTGKKITLECSQTMGHDKMYWYQQDPGMELHLIHYSYGVNSTEKGDLSSESTVSRIRTEHFPLTLESARPSHTSQYLCASSDPGAGEETQYFGPGTRLLVL.